This TCR beta chain came from a study of post-analysis software for immune sequencing data. Study-wide points: Relative to controls, patients had about five TRBV segments at higher frequency, with TRBV5-6, TRBV5-1 and TRBV20-1 among these.

CDR1 and CDR2 from the germline V gene are SGHRS and YFSETQ. The CDR3 is made up of 14 amino acids. Deletions cut 4 bases from V and 6 bases from J, with 15 bases between. Researchers reported that TCR beta cDNA libraries carried unique molecular identifiers. MiXCR, run by TCRdb on the PCR reads, gives a single entry per CDR3 protein. Among around 200,000 distinct CDR3 sequences listed, roughly 30% were seen once. With regard to this clonotype: What it binds is unknown.

Sequencing was carried out using blood. The source is a girl aged 2-17 years with multiple sclerosis. J is TRBJ2-3 and V is TRBV5-1; possibly TRBD1 for D (6 bases). This chain's CDR3 is CASSHRAGDDTQYF. The CDR3 DNA reads TGCGCCAGCAGCCACCGGGCAGGGGACGATACGCAGTATTTT.